The clone carrying this T cell receptor (beta chain) has a count of ten or more. Its antigen is undetermined. The entry originates in a study of breast tumors, draining lymph nodes, adjacent tissues. Samples came from axillary lymph nodes draining the breast cancer. TCRdb reprocessed the multiplex PCR reads via MiXCR and lists one record per CDR3 protein. This sample yields roughly 80,000 distinct CDR3 sequences, of which roughly 19% are seen a single time; about 2.5% belongs to the top ten. Findings and limits, study-wide: That most tumor T cells come from lymph nodes remained unproven. Tumors had less TCR diversity than lymph nodes, more than nontumor tissue. The data were judged consistent with most tumor T cells coming from lymph node and expanding in tumor.

The sequence was obtained from a female donor with breast cancer. Some clones in this sample may be carry-over from other donors' samples. Material: axillary lymph node tissue.

Here the CDR3 reads CASSLTSGTDTQYF. CDR3 DNA sequence: TGCGCCAGCAGCTTGACTAGCGGGACAGATACGCAGTATTTT. The rearrangement joins TRBV5-1 to TRBJ2-3, with 9 bases that match TRBD2. The J segment lost 3 bases and the V segment lost 1 base, leaving 0 bases of the junction unmatched. Germline CDR1 is SGHRS and CDR2 is YFSETQ. The CDR3 contains 14 residues.